This note documents a single TCR beta chain sequence. Trimming shortened V by 1 base and J by 5 bases, and 11 bases separated the two germline ends. The CDR3 has 14 amino acids. Germline CDR1 is LGHDT and CDR2 is YNNKEL (reference sequence). The use of a sample-barcoded 5' primer and a J-beta primer mix characterized a second PCR of about 6 to 11 cycles. MiXCR, run by TCRdb on the 5' RACE reads, gives a single entry per CDR3 protein. The data hold roughly 1,300,000 distinct CDR3 sequences, with approximately 59% observed a single time. The source of the sample is a study of blood T cells in healthy people across ages.

The chain employs TRBV3-1 and TRBJ2-5, with D perhaps matching TRBD1 or TRBD2 (5 bases each). Sequenced material: blood. The sequence was obtained from a young man in good health. CDR3 nucleotides: TGTGCCAGCAGCCAAGGTTTAGAGGGGGAGACCCAGTACTTC. This translates into CASSQGLEGETQYF.